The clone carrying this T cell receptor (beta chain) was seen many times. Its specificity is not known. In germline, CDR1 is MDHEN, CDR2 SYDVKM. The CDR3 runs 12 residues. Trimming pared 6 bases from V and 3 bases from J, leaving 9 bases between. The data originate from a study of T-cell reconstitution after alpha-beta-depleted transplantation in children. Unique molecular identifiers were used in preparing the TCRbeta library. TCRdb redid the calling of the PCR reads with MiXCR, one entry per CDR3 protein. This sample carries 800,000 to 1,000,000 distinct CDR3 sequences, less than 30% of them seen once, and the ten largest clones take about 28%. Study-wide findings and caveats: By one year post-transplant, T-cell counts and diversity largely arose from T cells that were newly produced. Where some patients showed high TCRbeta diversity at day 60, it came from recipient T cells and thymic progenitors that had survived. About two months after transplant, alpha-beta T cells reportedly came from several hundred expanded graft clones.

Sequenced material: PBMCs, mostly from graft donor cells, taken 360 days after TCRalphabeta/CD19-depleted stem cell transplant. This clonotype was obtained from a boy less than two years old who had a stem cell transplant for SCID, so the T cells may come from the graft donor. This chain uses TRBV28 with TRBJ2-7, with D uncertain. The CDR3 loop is CASSGSSYEQYF. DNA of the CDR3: TGTGCCAGCAGCGGTTCAAGCTACGAGCAGTACTTC. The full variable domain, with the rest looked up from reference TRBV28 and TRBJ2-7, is DVKVTQSSRYLVKRTGEKVFLECVQDMDHENMFWYRQDPGLGLRLIYFSYDVKMKEKGDIPEGYSVSREKKERFSLILESASTNQTSMYLCASSGSSYEQYFGPGTRLTVT.